The clone carrying this T cell receptor (beta chain) turned up a few times. The sample comes from a study of beta chain features in type 1 diabetes. Study information: Sorted cell examination encompassed approximately 98,000,000 cells across all samples.

Germline loops: CDR1 SGHTA, CDR2 FQGTGA. V shed 5 bases, J shed 4 bases, and the junction held 4 bases outside the gene matches. This CDR3 spans 14 amino acids. Expressed TCRB transcripts were sequenced because the entire RNA isolate underwent reverse transcription. Data came from immunoSEQ multiplex PCR; TCRdb stores just in-frame clones and leaves some out. The profile shows a few hundred thousand clones, around 20% of them singletons. The source is a woman between 18 and 29 years old in good health. The specimen sequenced was naive CD4+ T cells from blood. V and J are TRBV7-3 and TRBJ2-1; 8 nucleotides line up with TRBD2. The CDR3 loop is CASSPGGRYNEQFF. CDR3 nucleotide sequence: TGTGCCAGCAGCCCGGGAGGGCGGTACAATGAGCAGTTCTTC.